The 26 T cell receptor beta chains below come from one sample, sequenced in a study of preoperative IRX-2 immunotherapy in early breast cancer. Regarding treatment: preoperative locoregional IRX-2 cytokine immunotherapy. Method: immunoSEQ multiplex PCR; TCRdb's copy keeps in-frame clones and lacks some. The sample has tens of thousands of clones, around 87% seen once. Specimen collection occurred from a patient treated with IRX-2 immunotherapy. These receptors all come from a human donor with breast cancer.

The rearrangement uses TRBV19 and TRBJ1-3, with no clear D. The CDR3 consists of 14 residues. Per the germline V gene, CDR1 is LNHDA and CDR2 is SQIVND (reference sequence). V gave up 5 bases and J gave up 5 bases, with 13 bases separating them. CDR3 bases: TGTGCCAGTAGTGAAACGGCGGACCGAAACACCATATATTTT. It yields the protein CASSETADRNTIYF.

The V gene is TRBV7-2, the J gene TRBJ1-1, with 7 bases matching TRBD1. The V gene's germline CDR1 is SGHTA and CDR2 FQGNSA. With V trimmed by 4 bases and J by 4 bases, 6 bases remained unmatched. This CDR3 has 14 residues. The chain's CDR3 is CASSYVAGGTEAFF. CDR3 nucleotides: TGTGCCAGCAGCTACGTAGCAGGGGGCACTGAAGCTTTCTTT.

The CDR3, as DNA: TGTGCCAGCAGCCAAGACAGTTCCTACGAGCAGTACTTC. Amino acids: CASSQDSSYEQYF. J is TRBJ2-7 and V is TRBV5-6, with D maybe TRBD1 (5 bases). The V end was cut by 4 bases, the J end by 1 base, with 9 bases between. The length of the CDR3 is 13 residues. Germline V gene data show CDR1 as SGHDT and CDR2 as YYEEEE.

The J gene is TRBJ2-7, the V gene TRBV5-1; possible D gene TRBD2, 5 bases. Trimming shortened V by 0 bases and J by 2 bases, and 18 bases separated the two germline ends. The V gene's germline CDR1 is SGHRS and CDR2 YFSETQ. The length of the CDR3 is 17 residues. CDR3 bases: TGCGCCAGCAGCTTGGCCAATCTAGCAAGAGCAGCCTACGAGCAGTACTTC. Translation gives CASSLANLARAAYEQYF. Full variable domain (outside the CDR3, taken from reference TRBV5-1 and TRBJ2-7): KAGVTQTPRYLIKTRGQQVTLSCSPISGHRSVSWYQQTPGQGLQFLFEYFSETQRNKGNFPGRFSGRQFSNSRSEMNVSTLELGDSALYLCASSLANLARAAYEQYFGPGTRLTVT.

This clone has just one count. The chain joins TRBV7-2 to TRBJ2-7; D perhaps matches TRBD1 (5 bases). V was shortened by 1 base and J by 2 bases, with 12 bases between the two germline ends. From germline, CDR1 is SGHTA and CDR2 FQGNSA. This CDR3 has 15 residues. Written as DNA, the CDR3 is TGTGCCAGCAGCTTAGAAGACACAGGCACCTACGAGCAGTACTTC. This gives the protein CASSLEDTGTYEQYF.

Here the CDR3 reads CASSSGADGYGYTF. The CDR3 DNA follows: TGTGCCAGCAGTTCAGGGGCGGATGGCTATGGCTACACCTTC. V usage is TRBV5-6 and J usage is TRBJ1-2; tentatively, D is TRBD1 (6 bases). Germline lookup yields CDR1 SGHDT and CDR2 YYEEEE. V lost 5 bases to trimming and J lost 4 bases, with 15 bases between them. This CDR3 has 14 residues.

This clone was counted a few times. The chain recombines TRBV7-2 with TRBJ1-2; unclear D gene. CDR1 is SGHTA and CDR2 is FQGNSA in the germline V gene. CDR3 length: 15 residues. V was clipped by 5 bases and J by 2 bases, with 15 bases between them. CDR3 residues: CASSPPRGGNYGYTF. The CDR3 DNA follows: TGTGCCAGCAGCCCGCCGCGGGGTGGGAACTATGGCTACACCTTC.

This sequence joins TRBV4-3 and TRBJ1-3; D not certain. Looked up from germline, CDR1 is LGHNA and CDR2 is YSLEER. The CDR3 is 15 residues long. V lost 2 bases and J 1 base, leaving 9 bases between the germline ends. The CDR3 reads CASSQQRISGNTIYF. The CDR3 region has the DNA TGCGCCAGCAGCCAACAGCGAATTTCTGGAAACACCATATATTTT.

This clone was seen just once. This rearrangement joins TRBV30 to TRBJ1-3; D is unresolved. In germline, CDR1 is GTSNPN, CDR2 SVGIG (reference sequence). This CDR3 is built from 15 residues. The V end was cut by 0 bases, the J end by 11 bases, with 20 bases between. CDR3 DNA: TGTGCCTGGAGTGTACCCCGGACGACGGGCGGCGCCATATATTTT. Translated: CAWSVPRTTGGAIYF.

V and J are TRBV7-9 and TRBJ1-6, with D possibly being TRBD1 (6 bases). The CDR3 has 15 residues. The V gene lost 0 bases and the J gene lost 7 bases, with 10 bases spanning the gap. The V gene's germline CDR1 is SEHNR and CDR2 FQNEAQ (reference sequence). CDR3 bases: TGTGCCAGCAGCTTAGCTTCAGGGGTCAATTCACCCCTCCACTTT. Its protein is CASSLASGVNSPLHF.

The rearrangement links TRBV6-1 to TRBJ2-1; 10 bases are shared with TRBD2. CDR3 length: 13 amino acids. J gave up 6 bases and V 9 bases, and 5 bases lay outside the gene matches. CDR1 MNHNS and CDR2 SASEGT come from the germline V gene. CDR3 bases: TGTGCCAGTATACTAGCGGGGATCAATGAGCAGTTCTTC. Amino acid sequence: CASILAGINEQFF.

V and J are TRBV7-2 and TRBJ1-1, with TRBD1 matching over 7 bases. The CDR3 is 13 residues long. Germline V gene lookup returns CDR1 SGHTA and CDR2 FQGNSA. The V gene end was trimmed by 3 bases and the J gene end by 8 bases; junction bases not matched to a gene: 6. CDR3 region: CASSFHRGNEAFF. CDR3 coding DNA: TGTGCCAGCAGCTTCCACAGGGGAAACGAAGCTTTCTTT. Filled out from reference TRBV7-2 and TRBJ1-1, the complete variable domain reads GAGVSQSPSNKVTEKGKDVELRCDPISGHTALYWYRQSLGQGLEFLIYFQGNSAPDKSGLPSDRFSAERTGGSVSTLTIQRTQQEDSAVYLCASSFHRGNEAFFGQGTRLTVV.

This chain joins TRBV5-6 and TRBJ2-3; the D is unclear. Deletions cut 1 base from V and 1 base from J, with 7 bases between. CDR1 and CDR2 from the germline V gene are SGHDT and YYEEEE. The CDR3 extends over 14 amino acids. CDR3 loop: CASSLKWGTDTQYF. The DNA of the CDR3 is TGTGCCAGCAGCTTGAAGTGGGGCACAGATACGCAGTATTTT.

CDR3 protein: CASSVLGVGELFF. CDR3 nucleotide sequence: TGTGCCAGCAGCGTACTAGGGGTCGGGGAGCTGTTTTTT. V gene TRBV11-2 combines with J gene TRBJ2-2; D tentatively reads TRBD1 or TRBD2 (5 bases each). Germline CDR1 SGHAT, CDR2 FQNNGV. The CDR3 has 13 residues. Trimming removed 5 bases from V and 7 bases from J, with 11 bases in between. Together with reference TRBV11-2 and TRBJ2-2, the CDR3 gives the full variable domain: EAGVAQSPRYKIIEKRQSVAFWCNPISGHATLYWYQQILGQGPKLLIQFQNNGVVDDSQLPKDRFSAERLKGVDSTLKIQPAKLEDSAVYLCASSVLGVGELFFGEGSRLTVL.

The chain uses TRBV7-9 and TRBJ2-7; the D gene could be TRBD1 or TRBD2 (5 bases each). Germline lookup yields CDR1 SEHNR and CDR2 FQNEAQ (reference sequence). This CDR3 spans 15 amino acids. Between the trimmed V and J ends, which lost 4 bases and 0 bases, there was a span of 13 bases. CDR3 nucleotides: TGTGCCAGCAGCTCAGCCGGGACGCCCTCCTACGAGCAGTACTTC. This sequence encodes CASSSAGTPSYEQYF.

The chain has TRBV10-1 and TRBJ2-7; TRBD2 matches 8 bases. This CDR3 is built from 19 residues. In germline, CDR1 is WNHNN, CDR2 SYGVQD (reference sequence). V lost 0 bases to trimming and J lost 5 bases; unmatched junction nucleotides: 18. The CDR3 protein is CASSESTVPGSGSSDEQYF. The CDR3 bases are TGCGCCAGCAGTGAGTCGACGGTCCCAGGGAGCGGGAGCAGCGACGAGCAGTACTTC.

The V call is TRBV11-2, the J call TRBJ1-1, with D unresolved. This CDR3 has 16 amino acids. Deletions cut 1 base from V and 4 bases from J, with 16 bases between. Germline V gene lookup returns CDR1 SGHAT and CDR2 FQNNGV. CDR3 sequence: CASSLVGSTVGTEAFF. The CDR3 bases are TGTGCCAGCAGCTTAGTTGGTTCCACGGTGGGCACTGAAGCTTTCTTT.

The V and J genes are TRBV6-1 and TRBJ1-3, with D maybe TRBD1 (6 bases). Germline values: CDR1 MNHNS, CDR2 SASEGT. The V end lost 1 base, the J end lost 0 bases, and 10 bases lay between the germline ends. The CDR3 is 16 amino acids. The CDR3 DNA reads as TGTGCCAGCAGTGAAGGGGGGCCACACTCTGGAAACACCATATATTTT. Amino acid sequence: CASSEGGPHSGNTIYF.

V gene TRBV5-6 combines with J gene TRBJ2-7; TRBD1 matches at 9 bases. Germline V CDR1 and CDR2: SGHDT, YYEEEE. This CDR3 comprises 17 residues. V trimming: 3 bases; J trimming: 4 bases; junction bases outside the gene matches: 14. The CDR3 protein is CASSSTVVGTGIYEQYF. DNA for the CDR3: TGTGCCAGCAGCTCCACCGTTGTTGGGACAGGGATTTACGAGCAGTACTTC.

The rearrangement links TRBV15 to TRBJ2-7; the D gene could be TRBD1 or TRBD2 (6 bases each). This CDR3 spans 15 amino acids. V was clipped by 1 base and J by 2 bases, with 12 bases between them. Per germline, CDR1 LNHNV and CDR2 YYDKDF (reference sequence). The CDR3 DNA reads TGTGCCACCAGCAGAGGGGGGGCCGTTACCTACGAGCAGTACTTC. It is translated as CATSRGGAVTYEQYF. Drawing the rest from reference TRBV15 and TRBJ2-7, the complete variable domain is DAMVIQNPRYQVTQFGKPVTLSCSQTLNHNVMYWYQQKSSQAPKLLFHYYDKDFNNEADTPDNFQSRRPNTSFCFLDIRSPGLGDTAMYLCATSRGGAVTYEQYFGPGTRLTVT.

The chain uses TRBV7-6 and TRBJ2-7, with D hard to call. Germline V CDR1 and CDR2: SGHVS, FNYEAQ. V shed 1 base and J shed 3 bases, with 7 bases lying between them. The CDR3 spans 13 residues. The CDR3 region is CASSLGPNYEQYF. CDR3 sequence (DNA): TGTGCCAGCAGCTTAGGACCAAACTACGAGCAGTACTTC.

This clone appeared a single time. CDR3 sequence reads: CASSQGGTGELFF. CDR3 nucleotides: TGCGCCAGCAGCCAAGGGGGAACCGGGGAGCTGTTTTTT. The chain couples TRBV5-1 to TRBJ2-2; TRBD1 is a possible D gene (6 bases). This CDR3 comprises 13 residues. Germline CDR1 and CDR2: SGHRS and YFSETQ. Trimming stripped 4 bases from V and 5 bases from J, with 9 bases between. Based on the CDR3 plus reference TRBV5-1 and TRBJ2-2, the full variable domain is KAGVTQTPRYLIKTRGQQVTLSCSPISGHRSVSWYQQTPGQGLQFLFEYFSETQRNKGNFPGRFSGRQFSNSRSEMNVSTLELGDSALYLCASSQGGTGELFFGEGSRLTVL.

CDR3 residues: CASSLAETTDTQYF. The CDR3 coding sequence is TGTGCCAGCAGCTTAGCGGAGACCACAGATACGCAGTATTTT. The chain couples TRBV7-8 to TRBJ2-3; D gene unclear. The V end was cut by 0 bases, the J end by 2 bases, with 6 bases between. Germline V gene sequence: CDR1 SGHVS, CDR2 FQNEAQ. The CDR3 totals 14 residues.

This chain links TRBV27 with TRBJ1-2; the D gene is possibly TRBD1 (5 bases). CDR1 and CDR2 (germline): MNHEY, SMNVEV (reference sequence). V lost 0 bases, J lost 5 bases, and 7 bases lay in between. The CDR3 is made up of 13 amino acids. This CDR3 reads CASSLSGTYGYTF. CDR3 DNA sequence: TGTGCCAGCAGTTTATCGGGGACTTATGGCTACACCTTC.

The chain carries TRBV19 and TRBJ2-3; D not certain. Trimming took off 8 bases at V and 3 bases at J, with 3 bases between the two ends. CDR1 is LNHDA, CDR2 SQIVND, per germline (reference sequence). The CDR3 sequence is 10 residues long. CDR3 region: CASGTDTQYF. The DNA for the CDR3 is TGTGCCAGTGGTACAGATACGCAGTATTTT.

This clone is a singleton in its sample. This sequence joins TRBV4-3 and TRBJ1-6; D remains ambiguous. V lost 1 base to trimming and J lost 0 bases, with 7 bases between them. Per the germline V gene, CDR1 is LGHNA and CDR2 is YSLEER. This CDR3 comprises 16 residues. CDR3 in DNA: TGCGCCAGCAGCCAAGTTGTTAGCTCCTATAATTCACCCCTCCACTTT. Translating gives CASSQVVSSYNSPLHF.